A single sample is the source of the 23 T cell receptor beta chains below, sequenced in a study of radiation and T cells in renal cell carcinoma. Time point denoted: blood 2 weeks post-SBRT. Noted treatment: 15 Gy SBRT to primary tumor, nephrectomy 4 weeks later. Data came from immunoSEQ multiplex PCR; TCRdb stores just in-frame clones and leaves some out. The data show about 150,000 clones, roughly 89% seen once. The material was blood, obtained from a patient whose treatment included radiotherapy and nephrectomy. The receptors were gathered from a woman aged 45-60 years with renal cell carcinoma.

This chain connects TRBV5-4 to TRBJ2-3, with 12 bases matching TRBD2. CDR1 is SGHNT, CDR2 YYREEE, per germline (reference sequence). With 4 bases clipped from V and 1 base from J, the junction kept 4 bases outside the gene matches. This CDR3 contains 16 residues. The CDR3 region is CASSLWTSGGTDTQYF. The CDR3 nucleotides read TGTGCCAGCAGCCTATGGACTAGCGGGGGCACAGATACGCAGTATTTT.

This clone was seen a few times. V usage is TRBV2 and J usage is TRBJ1-2; D is ambiguous. This CDR3 spans 14 amino acids. Germline V lookup: CDR1 SNHLY, CDR2 FYNNEI. V was trimmed by 2 bases and J by 6 bases, leaving 13 bases between them. The CDR3 region is CASSELGTADGYTF. CDR3 DNA sequence: TGTGCCAGCAGTGAATTGGGCACGGCTGATGGCTACACCTTC.

The chain couples TRBV19 to TRBJ1-5; D call uncertain. The CDR3 runs 14 residues. In germline, CDR1 is LNHDA, CDR2 SQIVND (reference sequence). The V end was cut by 7 bases, the J end by 3 bases, with 13 bases between. CDR3 region: CASKQGQDNQPQHF. CDR3 sequence (DNA): TGTGCCAGTAAGCAAGGGCAGGACAATCAGCCCCAGCATTTT.

V is TRBV6-5 and J is TRBJ1-2, with 8 bases matching TRBD1. V lost 6 bases and J lost 4; bases outside the gene matches: 7. Per germline, CDR1 MNHEY and CDR2 SVGAGI. The CDR3 contains 14 residues. DNA for the CDR3: TGTGCCAGCAGCTTGGACAGGGAGGTCTATGGCTACACCTTC. It specifies CASSLDREVYGYTF.

The V gene is TRBV2, the J gene TRBJ1-2; maybe TRBD1 (5 bases). The CDR3 is 15 amino acids. Trimming stripped 7 bases from V and 2 bases from J, with 17 bases between. The germline V gene has CDR1 SNHLY and CDR2 FYNNEI. DNA of the CDR3: TGTGCCAGCACTAACTATCTGGCAGGGAACTATGGCTACACCTTC. Translated, it gives CASTNYLAGNYGYTF.

This chain joins TRBV4-3 and TRBJ1-4; a possible D gene is TRBD1 (5 bases). From germline, CDR1 is LGHNA and CDR2 YSLEER. The CDR3 sequence is 15 residues long. The V end was cut by 4 bases, the J end by 7 bases, with 16 bases between. The CDR3 DNA reads as TGCGCCAGCAGCCCCCGTACCGGGGCAGTTGAAAAACTGTTTTTT. Encoded protein: CASSPRTGAVEKLFF.

The chain recombines TRBV19 with TRBJ1-2; D remains ambiguous. This CDR3 comprises 14 residues. Trimming removed 3 bases from V and 0 bases from J, with 8 bases in between. Germline CDR1 and CDR2: LNHDA and SQIVND (reference sequence). DNA of the CDR3: TGTGCCAGTAGTATTGGGATAGCTAACTATGGCTACACCTTC. This translates into CASSIGIANYGYTF.

The CDR3 reads CASSEGPGGTDTQYF. In DNA form, the CDR3 reads TGTGCCAGCAGCGAGGGTCCCGGGGGCACAGATACGCAGTATTTT. J is TRBJ2-3 and V is TRBV2; a weak D match, TRBD2 (5 bases). V dropped 6 bases and J dropped 1 base, with 14 bases sitting between them. Germline CDR1 reads SNHLY; CDR2 reads FYNNEI. The CDR3 extends over 15 amino acids.

V and J are TRBV6-5 and TRBJ2-5; a weak D match, TRBD2 (6 bases). The germline CDR1 and CDR2 sequences are MNHEY and SVGAGI. Trimming shortened V by 8 bases and J by 4 bases, and 14 bases separated the two germline ends. CDR3 length: 13 residues. The CDR3 region is CASSHPRGETQYF. DNA for the CDR3: TGTGCCAGCTCGCATCCGCGGGGAGAGACCCAGTACTTC.

The chain uses TRBV7-3 and TRBJ2-5, with TRBD1 matching 10 bases. The CDR3 consists of 13 residues. Per the germline V gene, CDR1 is SGHTA and CDR2 is FQGTGA. V was clipped by 5 bases and J by 4 bases; unmatched bases: 1. The CDR3 here is CASSRDRGETQYF. The CDR3 nucleotides read TGTGCCAGCAGCCGGGACAGGGGAGAGACCCAGTACTTC.

The gene calls are TRBV19 and TRBJ1-1; D remains unclear. This CDR3 is 12 amino acids long. Germline-derived CDR1 and CDR2 are LNHDA and SQIVND (reference sequence). The ends were cut back, 3 bases at V and 5 bases at J, with 7 bases in the middle. Written as DNA, the CDR3 is TGTGCCAGTAGTATGCCCATGACTGAAGCTTTCTTT. Protein product: CASSMPMTEAFF.

This chain links TRBV19 with TRBJ1-6, with D unclear. CDR1 and CDR2 from the germline V gene are LNHDA and SQIVND (reference sequence). CDR3 length equals 13 residues. V was shortened by 4 bases and J by 4 bases, with 5 bases between the two germline ends. CDR3 nucleotide sequence: TGTGCCAGTAGTAATGTGTATAATTCACCCCTCCACTTT. It encodes CASSNVYNSPLHF.

The chain recombines TRBV5-4 with TRBJ2-2; TRBD2 might be the D (5 bases). Trimming pared 0 bases from V and 5 bases from J, leaving 11 bases between. The germline V gene has CDR1 SGHNT and CDR2 YYREEE (reference sequence). The CDR3 length is 15 residues. The CDR3 is CASSLARAPTGELFF. CDR3 bases: TGTGCCAGCAGCTTGGCGCGGGCCCCGACCGGGGAGCTGTTTTTT.

The DNA of the CDR3 is TGTGCCAGCACAAAGGGTATCTCCTACGAGCAGTACTTC. It codes for CASTKGISYEQYF. The chain has TRBV5-6 and TRBJ2-7, with D unclear. CDR3 length: 13 residues. V lost 6 bases and J lost 0, with 10 bases in between. Germline CDR1 SGHDT, CDR2 YYEEEE.

The gene calls are TRBV7-2 and TRBJ2-3; TRBD1 matches at 8 bases. Germline CDR1 reads SGHTA; CDR2 reads FQGNSA. The CDR3 has 16 amino acids. Trimming at V came to 2 bases and at J to 0 bases, leaving 4 bases not matched to a gene. Here the CDR3 DNA reads TGTGCCAGCAGCTTACGGGACAGGCGGAGCACAGATACGCAGTATTTT. Its protein product is CASSLRDRRSTDTQYF.

The rearrangement joins TRBV23-1 to TRBJ2-3; 11 nucleotides line up with TRBD2. TRBV23-1 has ORF status, its function being uncertain. The CDR3 covers 18 residues. The V and J ends lost 3 bases and 2 bases, in that order; junction bases with no gene match: 10. DNA for the CDR3: TGCGCCAGCAGTCACCCAGGACTAGCGGGCACCTTCACAGATACGCAGTATTTT. Its translation is CASSHPGLAGTFTDTQYF.

The J gene is TRBJ2-3, the V gene TRBV11-3; D gene unclear. CDR1 and CDR2 (germline): SGHNT, YENEEA. This CDR3 spans 11 amino acids. The ends were cut back, 3 bases at V and 9 bases at J, with 7 bases in the middle. The CDR3 DNA is TGTGCCAGCAGCTTCGGCGAAACGCAGTATTTT. The encoded protein is CASSFGETQYF.

The J gene is TRBJ2-5, the V gene TRBV7-2; TRBD1 matches 11 bases. This CDR3 has 16 residues. Germline V CDR1 and CDR2: SGHTA, FQGNSA. The ends lost 0 bases at V and 6 bases at J; junction bases unmatched: 6. For the CDR3, the DNA is TGTGCCAGCAGCTTAGCCCGGACAGGGGGCTTGAAGACCCAGTACTTC. Protein product: CASSLARTGGLKTQYF.

The chain couples TRBV5-1 to TRBJ1-4; 10 bases match TRBD1. The J segment lost 6 bases and the V segment lost 4 bases, leaving 9 bases of the junction unmatched. CDR3 length: 16 residues. Germline values: CDR1 SGHRS, CDR2 YFSETQ. DNA of the CDR3: TGCGCCAGCAGCACCGGGACAGGGGTTCGTTATGAAAAACTGTTTTTT. It is translated as CASSTGTGVRYEKLFF.

Worth noting for this clone: Germline and junction disagree at one end, which may indicate a read error. The V gene is TRBV7-7, the J gene TRBJ2-3; unclear D gene. This CDR3 spans 14 amino acids. Germline CDR1 SSHAT, CDR2 FNYEAQ (reference sequence). The CDR3 protein is CASSPITTTDTQYF. The DNA for the CDR3 is TGTGCTAGCAGCCCCATTACGACCACAGATACGCAGTATTTT.

The rearrangement joins TRBV19 to TRBJ2-3; D gene ambiguous. V gave up 3 bases and J gave up 4 bases, with 8 bases separating them. This CDR3 has 13 amino acids. CDR1 is LNHDA and CDR2 is SQIVND in the germline V gene (reference sequence). CDR3 in DNA: TGTGCCAGTAGTATCGGACCTTCAGATACGCAGTATTTT. This translates into CASSIGPSDTQYF. Looking up the rest from reference TRBV19 and TRBJ2-3 gives the full variable domain: DGGITQSPKYLFRKEGQNVTLSCEQNLNHDAMYWYRQDPGQGLRLIYYSQIVNDFQKGDIAEGYSVSREKKESFPLTVTSAQKNPTAFYLCASSIGPSDTQYFGPGTRLTVL.

The chain uses TRBV4-3 and TRBJ2-7; D perhaps matches TRBD2 (5 bases). The V end lost 1 base, the J end lost 4 bases, and 14 bases lay between the germline ends. CDR3 length: 15 amino acids. Germline CDR1 LGHNA, CDR2 YSLEER. In DNA form, the CDR3 reads TGCGCCAGCAGCCAAGGCATCGGTAGCGAATACGAGCAGTACTTC. Residues: CASSQGIGSEYEQYF.

The chain links TRBV5-1 to TRBJ2-1; TRBD2 matches at 11 bases. This CDR3 is 14 amino acids long. Looked up from germline, CDR1 is SGHRS and CDR2 is YFSETQ. The V and J ends lost 1 base and 14 bases, in that order; junction bases with no gene match: 8. The CDR3 loop reads CASSLIAGGPWEFF. DNA of the CDR3: TGCGCCAGCAGCTTGATAGCGGGGGGGCCTTGGGAGTTCTTC.